These T cell receptor beta chains were read from a single sample in a study of T cell repertoires in cytomegalovirus infection. A single record per CDR3 protein comes from TCRdb applying MiXCR to the reads. The data show some 110,000 distinct CDR3 sequences, 30% to 40% seen once. No antigen is known for these receptors. The sequencing here drew on CD8+ T cells from cultured PBMCs, taken from culture after CMV antigen stimulation. Receptors originate from a human donor in good health (CMV status not recorded). Some clones in this sample may be carry-over from other donors' samples. Each CDR3 is given with its conserved first and last residue. D genes are given only for firm matches. Where a row states a size, it is once, few, many or the class of an expanded clone; other rows omit it.

clone size: few
V gene: TRBV27
J gene: TRBJ2-7
D gene: TRBD1
CDR3 protein: CASSYRGSSYEQYF
CDR3 DNA: TGTGCCAGCAGTTACAGGGGGAGCTCCTACGAGCAGTACTTC

clone size: .
V gene: TRBV28
J gene: TRBJ1-1
D gene: TRBD1
CDR3 protein: CASRHYRGGTEAFF
CDR3 DNA: TGTGCCAGCCGTCATTACAGGGGAGGCACTGAAGCTTTCTTT

clone size: .
V gene: TRBV12-3/TRBV12-4
J gene: TRBJ2-2
D gene: .
CDR3 protein: CASTQAGELFF
CDR3 DNA: TGTGCCAGCACCCAAGCCGGGGAGCTGTTTTTT

clone size: .
V gene: TRBV5-1
J gene: TRBJ2-3
D gene: .
CDR3 protein: CASSFESSTDTQYF
CDR3 DNA: TGCGCCAGCAGCTTCGAGTCGTCCACAGATACGCAGTATTTT

clone size: .
V gene: TRBV12-3/TRBV12-4
J gene: TRBJ2-2
D gene: .
CDR3 protein: CASRNREAEELFF
CDR3 DNA: TGTGCCAGCAGAAACAGGGAAGCCGAGGAGCTGTTTTTT

clone size: .
V gene: TRBV6-5
J gene: TRBJ2-2
D gene: .
CDR3 protein: CASGGGENTGELFF
CDR3 DNA: TGTGCCAGCGGGGGCGGGGAGAACACCGGGGAGCTGTTTTTT

clone size: .
V gene: TRBV2
J gene: TRBJ1-1
D gene: TRBD1
CDR3 protein: CASSAPLDRGLTDTEAFF
CDR3 DNA: TGTGCCAGCTCAGCTCCCTTGGACAGGGGGCTAACGGACACTGAAGCTTTCTTT

clone size: few
V gene: TRBV4-3
J gene: TRBJ1-1
D gene: .
CDR3 protein: CASSHLRTTNTEAFF
CDR3 DNA: TGCGCCAGCAGCCATCTGAGGACCACGAACACTGAAGCTTTCTTT

clone size: few
V gene: TRBV4-2
J gene: TRBJ2-1
D gene: .
CDR3 protein: CASSQETSGINEQFF
CDR3 DNA: TGTGCCAGCAGCCAAGAAACTAGTGGGATCAATGAGCAGTTCTTC

clone size: many
V gene: TRBV10-3
J gene: TRBJ2-7
D gene: .
CDR3 protein: CAISESRAVADYEQYF
CDR3 DNA: TGTGCCATCAGTGAGTCGAGGGCGGTAGCGGATTACGAGCAGTACTTC

clone size: .
V gene: TRBV12-3/TRBV12-4
J gene: TRBJ2-5
D gene: .
CDR3 protein: CASSLHDRAQYF
CDR3 DNA: TGTGCCAGCAGTTTACACGATCGAGCCCAGTACTTC

clone size: few
V gene: TRBV19
J gene: TRBJ2-4
D gene: .
CDR3 protein: CASSFRDIPKNIQYF
CDR3 DNA: TGTGCCAGTAGTTTCCGGGACATACCCAAAAACATTCAGTACTTC

clone size: .
V gene: TRBV10-3
J gene: TRBJ1-1
D gene: .
CDR3 protein: CAISRGLMNTEAFF
CDR3 DNA: TGTGCCATCAGCAGGGGCCTTATGAACACTGAAGCTTTCTTT

clone size: .
V gene: TRBV10-3
J gene: TRBJ1-4
D gene: .
CDR3 protein: CAIGRIPNEKLFF
CDR3 DNA: TGTGCCATCGGAAGGATCCCTAATGAAAAACTGTTTTTT

clone size: .
V gene: TRBV6-1
J gene: TRBJ1-2
D gene: .
CDR3 protein: CASSEPEIANYGYTF
CDR3 DNA: TGTGCCAGCAGTGAACCAGAGATAGCTAACTATGGCTACACCTTC

clone size: .
V gene: TRBV2
J gene: TRBJ2-3
D gene: .
CDR3 protein: CASSSPGGGLTDTQYF
CDR3 DNA: TGTGCCAGCAGTTCCCCAGGGGGGGGCCTCACAGATACGCAGTATTTT

clone size: .
V gene: TRBV7-6
J gene: TRBJ2-5
D gene: TRBD2
CDR3 protein: CASSTSSGGLYQETQYF
CDR3 DNA: TGTGCCAGCAGCACGTCTAGCGGGGGGCTGTACCAAGAGACCCAGTACTTC

clone size: .
V gene: TRBV6-1
J gene: TRBJ1-1
D gene: TRBD1
CDR3 protein: CASGGRTGRSGAFF
CDR3 DNA: TGTGCCAGCGGGGGGAGGACAGGGCGCTCGGGAGCTTTCTTT

clone size: .
V gene: TRBV7-8
J gene: TRBJ2-7
D gene: TRBD1
CDR3 protein: CASSLGTGPDEQYF
CDR3 DNA: TGTGCCAGCAGCTTAGGGACAGGTCCGGACGAGCAGTACTTC

clone size: many
V gene: TRBV7-6
J gene: TRBJ1-6
D gene: .
CDR3 protein: CASSPKDLYNSPLHF
CDR3 DNA: TGTGCCAGCAGCCCCAAGGATCTCTATAATTCACCCCTCCACTTT

clone size: .
V gene: TRBV5-4
J gene: TRBJ2-1
D gene: TRBD2
CDR3 protein: CASSERGDNEQFF
CDR3 DNA: TGTGCCAGCAGCGAGCGGGGGGACAATGAGCAGTTCTTC

clone size: .
V gene: TRBV12-5
J gene: TRBJ2-1
D gene: TRBD1
CDR3 protein: CASGPPGTAYNEQFF
CDR3 DNA: TGTGCTAGTGGTCCCCCAGGGACAGCTTACAATGAGCAGTTCTTC

clone size: few
V gene: TRBV4-2
J gene: TRBJ2-7
D gene: .
CDR3 protein: CASSQEGGTPGSEQYF
CDR3 DNA: TGTGCCAGCAGCCAAGAAGGGGGTACTCCCGGGAGTGAGCAGTACTTC

clone size: few
V gene: TRBV10-3
J gene: TRBJ1-1
D gene: .
CDR3 protein: CAIKRRDEAFF
CDR3 DNA: TGTGCCATCAAGCGCAGGGATGAAGCTTTCTTT

clone size: .
V gene: TRBV27
J gene: TRBJ2-5
D gene: TRBD1
CDR3 protein: CASRSRGRVSETQYF
CDR3 DNA: TGTGCCAGCAGATCGAGGGGGCGAGTTAGCGAGACCCAGTACTTC

clone size: few
V gene: TRBV7-2
J gene: TRBJ2-2
D gene: .
CDR3 protein: CASSYPSETGELFF
CDR3 DNA: TGTGCCAGCAGCTACCCTTCGGAAACCGGGGAGCTGTTTTTT

clone size: few
V gene: TRBV7-9
J gene: TRBJ1-1
D gene: TRBD1
CDR3 protein: CASSTPTGWTEAFF
CDR3 DNA: TGTGCCAGCAGCACCCCGACAGGGTGGACTGAAGCTTTCTTT

clone size: many
V gene: TRBV7-2
J gene: TRBJ2-7
D gene: .
CDR3 protein: CASIVAGESGFQQYF
CDR3 DNA: TGTGCCAGCATCGTGGCAGGCGAGAGCGGTTTCCAGCAGTACTTC

clone size: few
V gene: TRBV7-2
J gene: TRBJ2-2
D gene: .
CDR3 protein: CASSSPLTGELFF
CDR3 DNA: TGTGCCAGCAGCTCCCCCTTAACCGGGGAGCTGTTTTTT

clone size: few
V gene: TRBV7-2
J gene: TRBJ2-7
D gene: TRBD2
CDR3 protein: CASSLGYGGGTYEQYF
CDR3 DNA: TGTGCCAGCAGCTTAGGGTATGGGGGGGGTACGTACGAGCAGTACTTC

clone size: few
V gene: TRBV7-9
J gene: TRBJ2-7
D gene: TRBD1
CDR3 protein: CASSHRDRGDSYEQYF
CDR3 DNA: TGTGCCAGCAGCCATCGAGACAGGGGGGATTCCTACGAGCAGTACTTC

clone size: many
V gene: TRBV5-6
J gene: TRBJ2-1
D gene: .
CDR3 protein: CASSPSRGNPYNEQFF
CDR3 DNA: TGTGCCAGCAGTCCCAGCAGGGGTAACCCCTACAATGAGCAGTTCTTC

clone size: .
V gene: TRBV6-2/TRBV6-3
J gene: TRBJ2-1
D gene: .
CDR3 protein: CASTIRPVSYNEQFF
CDR3 DNA: TGTGCCAGCACCATTCGTCCGGTATCCTACAATGAGCAGTTCTTC

clone size: few
V gene: TRBV7-2
J gene: TRBJ1-4
D gene: .
CDR3 protein: CASSLGYRTRGEKLFF
CDR3 DNA: TGTGCCAGCAGCTTAGGGTACAGGACAAGGGGGGAAAAACTGTTTTTT

clone size: few
V gene: TRBV13
J gene: TRBJ1-6
D gene: .
CDR3 protein: CASSLAFGGSSPLHF
CDR3 DNA: TGTGCCAGCAGCTTAGCGTTCGGGGGCTCTTCACCCCTCCACTTT

clone size: .
V gene: TRBV7-3
J gene: TRBJ1-1
D gene: TRBD1
CDR3 protein: CASSLTGAGGKGTEAFF
CDR3 DNA: TGTGCCAGCAGCTTAACCGGGGCAGGGGGCAAGGGGACTGAAGCTTTCTTT

clone size: .
V gene: TRBV6-5
J gene: TRBJ1-1
D gene: .
CDR3 protein: CASSYSIARTEAFF
CDR3 DNA: TGTGCCAGCAGTTACTCGATTGCGAGGACTGAAGCTTTCTTT

clone size: few
V gene: TRBV7-9
J gene: TRBJ2-1
D gene: .
CDR3 protein: CASSLSDASYNEQFF
CDR3 DNA: TGTGCCAGCAGCTTAAGCGATGCTTCGTACAATGAGCAGTTCTTC

clone size: few
V gene: TRBV20-1
J gene: TRBJ2-7
D gene: .
CDR3 protein: CSAPHGYEQYF
CDR3 DNA: TGCAGTGCTCCGCACGGGTACGAGCAGTACTTC

clone size: .
V gene: TRBV18
J gene: TRBJ2-5
D gene: .
CDR3 protein: CASSLAQGGETQYF
CDR3 DNA: TGTGCCAGCTCACTTGCCCAGGGCGGAGAGACCCAGTACTTC

clone size: .
V gene: TRBV29-1
J gene: TRBJ2-7
D gene: TRBD2
CDR3 protein: CSVALTSGSYEQYF
CDR3 DNA: TGCAGCGTTGCCCTTACTAGCGGGTCCTACGAGCAGTACTTC

clone size: .
V gene: TRBV12-3/TRBV12-4
J gene: TRBJ2-7
D gene: TRBD1
CDR3 protein: CASSADRPFVVYEQYF
CDR3 DNA: TGTGCCAGCAGCGCGGACAGGCCCTTCGTGGTATACGAGCAGTACTTC

clone size: .
V gene: TRBV7-2
J gene: TRBJ2-1
D gene: .
CDR3 protein: CASSLGSGGGDEQFF
CDR3 DNA: TGTGCCAGCAGCTTAGGGAGCGGAGGCGGGGATGAGCAGTTCTTC